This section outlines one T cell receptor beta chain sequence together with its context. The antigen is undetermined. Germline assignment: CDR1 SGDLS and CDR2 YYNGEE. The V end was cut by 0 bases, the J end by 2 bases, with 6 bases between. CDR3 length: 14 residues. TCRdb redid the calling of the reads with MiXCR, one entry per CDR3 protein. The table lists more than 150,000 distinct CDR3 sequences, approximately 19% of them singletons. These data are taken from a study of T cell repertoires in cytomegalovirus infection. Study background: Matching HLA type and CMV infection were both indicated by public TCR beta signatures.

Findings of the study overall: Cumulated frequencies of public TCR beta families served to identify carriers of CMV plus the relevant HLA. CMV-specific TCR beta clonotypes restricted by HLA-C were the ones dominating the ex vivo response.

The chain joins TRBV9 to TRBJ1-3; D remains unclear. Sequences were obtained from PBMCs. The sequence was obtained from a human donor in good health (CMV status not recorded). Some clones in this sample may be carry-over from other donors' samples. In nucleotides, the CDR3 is TGTGCCAGCAGCGTAGCCTGGACTGGAAACACCATATATTTT. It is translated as CASSVAWTGNTIYF.